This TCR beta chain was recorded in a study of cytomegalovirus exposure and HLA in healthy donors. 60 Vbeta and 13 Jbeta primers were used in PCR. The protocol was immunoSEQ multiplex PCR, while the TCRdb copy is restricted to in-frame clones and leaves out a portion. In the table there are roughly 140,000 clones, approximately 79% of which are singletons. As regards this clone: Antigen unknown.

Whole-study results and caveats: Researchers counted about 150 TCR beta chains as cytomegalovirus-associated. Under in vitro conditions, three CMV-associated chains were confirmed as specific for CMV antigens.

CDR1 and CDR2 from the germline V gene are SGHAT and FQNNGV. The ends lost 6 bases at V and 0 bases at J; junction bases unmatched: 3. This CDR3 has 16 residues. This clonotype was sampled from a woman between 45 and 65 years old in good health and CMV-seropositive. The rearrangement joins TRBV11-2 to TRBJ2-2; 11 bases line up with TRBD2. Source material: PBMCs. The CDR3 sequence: CASRLAGAPNTGELFF. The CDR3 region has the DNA TGTGCCAGCAGACTAGCGGGGGCCCCGAACACCGGGGAGCTGTTTTTT. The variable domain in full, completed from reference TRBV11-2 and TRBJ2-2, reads EAGVAQSPRYKIIEKRQSVAFWCNPISGHATLYWYQQILGQGPKLLIQFQNNGVVDDSQLPKDRFSAERLKGVDSTLKIQPAKLEDSAVYLCASRLAGAPNTGELFFGEGSRLTVL.